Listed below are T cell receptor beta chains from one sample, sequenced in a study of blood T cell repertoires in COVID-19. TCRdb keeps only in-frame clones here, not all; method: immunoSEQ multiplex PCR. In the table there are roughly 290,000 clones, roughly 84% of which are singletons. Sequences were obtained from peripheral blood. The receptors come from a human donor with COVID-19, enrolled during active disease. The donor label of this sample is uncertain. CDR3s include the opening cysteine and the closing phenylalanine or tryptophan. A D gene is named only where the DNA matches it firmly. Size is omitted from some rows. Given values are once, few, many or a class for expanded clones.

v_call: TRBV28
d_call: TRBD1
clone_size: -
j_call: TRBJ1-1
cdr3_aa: CASSEQGATEAFF
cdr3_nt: TGTGCCAGCAGCGAACAGGGGGCGACTGAAGCTTTCTTT

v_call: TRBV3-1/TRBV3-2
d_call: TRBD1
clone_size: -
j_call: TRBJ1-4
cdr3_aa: CASSQDPAGGGEKLFF
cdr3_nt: TGTGCCAGCAGCCAAGATCCGGCAGGGGGAGGTGAAAAACTGTTTTTT

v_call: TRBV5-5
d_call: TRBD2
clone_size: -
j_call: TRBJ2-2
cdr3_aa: CASSLFLAGVTGELFF
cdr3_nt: TGTGCCAGCAGCTTGTTCCTAGCGGGAGTCACCGGGGAGCTGTTTTTT

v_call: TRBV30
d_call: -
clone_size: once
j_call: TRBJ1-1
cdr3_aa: CAWTLRAQGNTEAFF
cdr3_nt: TGTGCCTGGACACTTCGGGCGCAGGGGAACACTGAAGCTTTCTTT

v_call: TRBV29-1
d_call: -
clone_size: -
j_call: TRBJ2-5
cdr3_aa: CSVEGTGVETQYF
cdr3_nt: TGCAGCGTTGAGGGCACGGGGGTGGAGACCCAGTACTTC

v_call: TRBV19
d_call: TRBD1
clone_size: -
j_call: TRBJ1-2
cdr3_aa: CASTRTGGYGYTF
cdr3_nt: TGTGCCAGTACTCGGACAGGGGGCTATGGCTACACCTTC

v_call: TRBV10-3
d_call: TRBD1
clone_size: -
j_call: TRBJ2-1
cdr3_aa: CAISDPGQGEKGEQFF
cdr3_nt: TGTGCCATCAGTGATCCGGGGCAGGGGGAAAAGGGGGAGCAGTTCTTC

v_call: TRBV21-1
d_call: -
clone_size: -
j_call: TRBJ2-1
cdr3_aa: CASSKSLSLSSYNEQFF
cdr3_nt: TGTGCCAGCAGCAAAAGCTTATCACTGAGCTCCTACAATGAGCAGTTCTTC

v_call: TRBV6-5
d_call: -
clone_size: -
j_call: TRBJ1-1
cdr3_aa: CASSYRAREPDKAFF
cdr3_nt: TGTGCCAGCAGTTACCGGGCCAGGGAACCAGATAAAGCTTTCTTT

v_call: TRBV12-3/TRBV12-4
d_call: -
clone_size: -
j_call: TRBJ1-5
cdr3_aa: CASSLGLGQPQHF
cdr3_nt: TGTGCCAGCAGTTTGGGGCTGGGGCAGCCCCAGCATTTT

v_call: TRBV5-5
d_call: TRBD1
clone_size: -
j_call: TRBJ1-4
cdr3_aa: CASSSTGVVWEKLFF
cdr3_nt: TGTGCCAGCAGCTCGACAGGGGTTGTTTGGGAAAAACTGTTTTTT

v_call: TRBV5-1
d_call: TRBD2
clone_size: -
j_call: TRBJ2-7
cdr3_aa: CASSFSGSYEQYF
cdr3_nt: TGCGCCAGCAGCTTTAGCGGGTCCTACGAGCAGTACTTC

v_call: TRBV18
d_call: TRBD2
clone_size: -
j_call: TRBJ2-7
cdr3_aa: CASSPGLAAEQYF
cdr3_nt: TGTGCCAGCTCACCGGGACTAGCTGCCGAGCAGTACTTC

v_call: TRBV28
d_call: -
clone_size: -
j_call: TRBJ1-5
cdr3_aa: CASSWSGPQHF
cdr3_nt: TGTGCCAGCAGTTGGTCAGGGCCCCAGCATTTT

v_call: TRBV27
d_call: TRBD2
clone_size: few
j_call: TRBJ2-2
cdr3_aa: CASSLASGWNSGELFF
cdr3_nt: TGTGCCAGCAGTTTGGCTAGCGGGTGGAACAGCGGGGAGCTGTTTTTT

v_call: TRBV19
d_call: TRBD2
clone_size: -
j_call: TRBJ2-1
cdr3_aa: CASRETSGSPNEQFF
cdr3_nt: TGTGCCAGTAGGGAGACTAGCGGGAGCCCCAATGAGCAGTTCTTC